The source of this T cell receptor beta chain is a study of T cells in Graves' hyperthyroidism and ophthalmopathy. Study-level background: The authors collected peripheral blood at initial diagnosis, before any treatment.

What was amplified from RNA transcripts were TCR beta CDR3 regions. First-round RT-PCR with HTBI primers amplified the TCR CDR3 region. In TCRdb, the multiplex PCR reads were re-called with MiXCR into one record per CDR3 protein. The sample consists of 310,000 or so distinct CDR3 sequences, about 18% of them appearing once. Clinical symptoms, serum thyroxine, TRAb, thyroid ultrasound and orbital computed tomography informed diagnoses. The V gene lost 10 bases and the J gene lost 5 bases, with 17 bases spanning the gap. In germline, CDR1 is SGHAT, CDR2 FQNNGV. This CDR3 contains 14 residues. This clonotype was detected many times. Its antigen remains unknown. Overall study results and limits: The model foresaw ophthalmopathy a median approximately 6.1 months prior to onset.

The receptor's source is an older woman with Graves' ophthalmopathy. The chain uses TRBV11-2 and TRBJ2-2; the D gene is possibly TRBD2 (5 bases). The material sequenced was blood. The CDR3 region is CANRGSIGTGELFF. CDR3 sequence (DNA): TGTGCCAACCGGGGAAGTATCGGTACCGGGGAGCTGTTTTTT.